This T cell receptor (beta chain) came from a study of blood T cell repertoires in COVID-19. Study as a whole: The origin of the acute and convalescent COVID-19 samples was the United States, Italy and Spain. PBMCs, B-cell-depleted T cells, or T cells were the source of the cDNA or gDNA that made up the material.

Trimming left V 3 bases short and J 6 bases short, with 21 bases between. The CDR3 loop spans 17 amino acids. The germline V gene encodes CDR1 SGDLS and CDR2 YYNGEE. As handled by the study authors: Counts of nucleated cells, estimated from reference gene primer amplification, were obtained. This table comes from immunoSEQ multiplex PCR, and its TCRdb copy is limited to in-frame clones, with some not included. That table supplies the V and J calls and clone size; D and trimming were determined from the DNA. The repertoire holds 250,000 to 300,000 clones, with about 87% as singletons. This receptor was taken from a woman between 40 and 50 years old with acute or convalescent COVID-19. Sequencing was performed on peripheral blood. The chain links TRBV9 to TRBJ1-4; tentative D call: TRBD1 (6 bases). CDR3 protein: CASSARTQQGLDEKLFF. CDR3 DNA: TGTGCCAGCAGCGCCAGAACACAACAGGGCCTTGATGAAAAACTGTTTTTT.